This T cell receptor beta chain stems from a study of control samples from healthy donors and cancer patients. This table comes from immunoSEQ multiplex PCR, and its TCRdb copy is limited to in-frame clones, with some not included. The sample shows 100,000 to 150,000 clones, around 87% of them seen only once. This clone was counted only a few times. CDR1 and CDR2 (germline): LNHDA, SQIVND (reference sequence). The CDR3 is 17 residues long. V was shortened by 7 bases and J by 7 bases, with 25 bases between the two germline ends. V is TRBV19 and J is TRBJ1-4; maybe TRBD1 (6 bases). What was sequenced was blood. This receptor was taken from a man aged 60 to 69 in good health. The CDR3 region is CASTDLMDSRYREKLFF. The CDR3 DNA follows: TGTGCCAGTACCGATCTTATGGACAGTCGCTACCGTGAAAAACTGTTTTTT. The variable domain in full, completed from reference TRBV19 and TRBJ1-4, reads DGGITQSPKYLFRKEGQNVTLSCEQNLNHDAMYWYRQDPGQGLRLIYYSQIVNDFQKGDIAEGYSVSREKKESFPLTVTSAQKNPTAFYLCASTDLMDSRYREKLFFGSGTQLSVL.